A selection of T cell receptor beta chains follows, all from one sample in a study of CD8 T cells in ankylosing spondylitis. MiXCR, applied by TCRdb to the 5' RACE reads, yields one record per CDR3 protein. The sample has more than 250,000 distinct CDR3 sequences, 7% to 9% seen once. The sequencing sample was made of blood, either unsorted or a sorted T cell fraction (not recorded which). The receptors shown here come from a male donor with ankylosing spondylitis. CDR3s include the opening cysteine and the closing phenylalanine or tryptophan. Fields, in order: D gene, V gene, J gene, clone size, CDR3 protein, CDR3 DNA. The D gene is left open where the match is weak. Some rows mark clone size as missing; the rest say once, few, many or name a class of expanded clone.

TRBD1	TRBV7-8	TRBJ1-5	few	CASSPTGGIQPQHF	TGTGCCAGCAGTCCTACAGGGGGCATACAGCCCCAGCATTTT
TRBD1	TRBV7-2	TRBJ2-7	few	CASSLGTGDSYEQYF	TGTGCCAGCAGCTTAGGGACAGGGGACTCCTACGAGCAGTACTTC
TRBD1	TRBV24-1	TRBJ2-7	NA	CATSDPGQGRLEQYF	TGTGCCACCAGTGACCCGGGACAGGGAAGGCTCGAGCAGTACTTC
TRBD1	TRBV28	TRBJ2-7	NA	CASSVTGEPYEQYF	TGTGCCAGCAGCGTGACAGGGGAACCCTACGAGCAGTACTTC
TRBD1	TRBV5-1	TRBJ1-2	NA	CASREGGQTTGGYTF	TGCGCCAGCAGGGAAGGGGGACAGACAACTGGGGGCTACACCTTC
NA	TRBV5-1	TRBJ1-2	few	CASSLAARTGYTF	TGCGCCAGCAGCTTGGCCGCTAGGACCGGCTACACCTTC
NA	TRBV7-2	TRBJ1-5	many	CASSTPGFQPQHF	TGTGCCAGCAGCACCCCCGGGTTTCAGCCCCAGCATTTT
NA	TRBV21-1	TRBJ2-7	NA	CASWELVGDEQYF	TGTGCCAGCTGGGAACTAGTAGGCGACGAGCAGTACTTC
NA	TRBV7-8	TRBJ1-5	NA	CASSLAGGFLQPQHF	TGTGCCAGCAGCTTAGCGGGAGGTTTCCTCCAGCCCCAGCATTTT
TRBD2	TRBV24-1	TRBJ2-1	NA	CATSKTGGYEQFF	TGTGCCACCAGTAAGACGGGAGGGTATGAGCAGTTCTTC
TRBD2	TRBV19	TRBJ2-1	NA	CASSPSLAGGDEQFF	TGTGCCAGTAGTCCCAGCCTAGCGGGAGGAGATGAGCAGTTCTTC
NA	TRBV13	TRBJ2-3	NA	CASGMEADTQYF	TGTGCCAGTGGGATGGAGGCAGATACGCAGTATTTT
NA	TRBV27	TRBJ2-7	few	CASSLNRQNYEQYF	TGTGCCAGCAGTTTGAACAGGCAAAACTACGAGCAGTACTTC
TRBD2	TRBV15	TRBJ2-3	few	CATKVAGEGADTQYF	TGTGCCACCAAGGTAGCGGGAGAGGGGGCAGATACGCAGTATTTT
TRBD2	TRBV5-1	TRBJ2-2	few	CASSRLGGSVTGELFF	TGCGCCAGCAGCCGGCTGGGCGGGAGTGTGACCGGGGAGCTGTTTTTT
TRBD1	TRBV28	TRBJ2-1	many	CASSDRVEQFF	TGTGCCAGCAGCGACAGGGTTGAGCAGTTCTTC
TRBD2	TRBV20-1	TRBJ2-7	few	CSAIQSGSFYEQYF	TGCAGTGCTATTCAAAGCGGGAGTTTCTACGAGCAGTACTTC
TRBD2	TRBV15	TRBJ2-1	few	CATSRGLADYNEQFF	TGTGCCACCAGCAGAGGACTAGCGGATTACAATGAGCAGTTCTTC
TRBD2	TRBV6-2/TRBV6-3	TRBJ2-3	few	CATYDTSGYTDTQYF	TGTGCCACCTACGACACTAGCGGATACACAGATACGCAGTATTTT
NA	TRBV4-1	TRBJ2-1	few	CASRRSDGGSEQFF	TGCGCCAGCAGGCGAAGTGACGGGGGCAGTGAGCAGTTCTTC
TRBD2	TRBV5-1	TRBJ2-3	many	CASSYLAGMDTDTQYF	TGCGCCAGCAGCTACCTAGCGGGAATGGACACAGATACGCAGTATTTT
TRBD1	TRBV28	TRBJ2-7	NA	CASSLTRDSRDEQYF	TGTGCCAGCAGTCTAACCCGGGACAGCAGGGACGAGCAGTACTTC
NA	TRBV7-3	TRBJ2-2	few	CASSRGGNTGELFF	TGTGCCAGCAGCCGTGGAGGGAACACCGGGGAGCTGTTTTTT
TRBD1	TRBV29-1	TRBJ2-7	NA	CSVEGPGQAREQYF	TGCAGCGTTGAAGGCCCGGGACAGGCTCGGGAGCAGTACTTC
TRBD1	TRBV5-1	TRBJ2-1	few	CASSLVWTGGYNEQFF	TGCGCCAGCAGCTTGGTTTGGACAGGGGGCTACAATGAGCAGTTCTTC
TRBD2	TRBV5-5	TRBJ2-7	few	CASSLVIGAGGTYEQYF	TGTGCCAGCAGCTTGGTCATCGGAGCGGGAGGTACCTACGAGCAGTACTTC
NA	TRBV10-3	TRBJ1-1	NA	CAILEVEGEAFF	TGTGCCATCCTCGAAGTTGAGGGGGAAGCTTTCTTT
NA	TRBV10-3	TRBJ2-7	NA	CAISESMEQYF	TGTGCCATCAGTGAGTCGATGGAGCAGTACTTC
NA	TRBV2	TRBJ2-4	NA	CASSERQVAKNIQYF	TGTGCCAGCAGTGAGCGGCAGGTTGCCAAAAACATTCAGTACTTC
TRBD2	TRBV25-1	TRBJ2-5	NA	CASGPSGSQETQYF	TGTGCCAGCGGTCCTAGCGGAAGCCAAGAGACCCAGTACTTC